This TCR beta chain is drawn from a study of shared clonotypes between healthy human individuals. Study at large: Researchers assigned three CD4 naive, three CD4 memory, two CD8 naive and one CD8 memory plate to each donor.

Adult Caucasians living in Nashville, Tennessee made up all of the donors. It was at deep level that the assay was run. On sorted subsets, replicate PCRs used about 200 ng DNA, or some 27,000 T cell genomes. Repertoires were generated with immunoSEQ multiplex PCR, while TCRdb's copy carries only in-frame clones and drops some. The sample shows about 2 million clones, approximately 95% of them seen only once. On this clone itself: Other DNA sequences of this sample code for an identical CDR3.

Trimming took 5 bases from V and 7 from J, leaving 9 bases between them. Germline V gives CDR1 GTSNPN, CDR2 SVGIG (reference sequence). The CDR3 loop spans 12 amino acids. Sequenced: naive CD4+ T cells sorted from blood. Regarding subset: CD45RA+ positively selected. The chain couples TRBV30 to TRBJ1-6; TRBD1 is a possible D gene (5 bases). The sequence was collected from a young man in good health. Here the CDR3 reads CAWGRGNSPLHF. In nucleotides, the CDR3 is TGTGCCTGGGGTAGGGGAAATTCACCCCTCCACTTT.